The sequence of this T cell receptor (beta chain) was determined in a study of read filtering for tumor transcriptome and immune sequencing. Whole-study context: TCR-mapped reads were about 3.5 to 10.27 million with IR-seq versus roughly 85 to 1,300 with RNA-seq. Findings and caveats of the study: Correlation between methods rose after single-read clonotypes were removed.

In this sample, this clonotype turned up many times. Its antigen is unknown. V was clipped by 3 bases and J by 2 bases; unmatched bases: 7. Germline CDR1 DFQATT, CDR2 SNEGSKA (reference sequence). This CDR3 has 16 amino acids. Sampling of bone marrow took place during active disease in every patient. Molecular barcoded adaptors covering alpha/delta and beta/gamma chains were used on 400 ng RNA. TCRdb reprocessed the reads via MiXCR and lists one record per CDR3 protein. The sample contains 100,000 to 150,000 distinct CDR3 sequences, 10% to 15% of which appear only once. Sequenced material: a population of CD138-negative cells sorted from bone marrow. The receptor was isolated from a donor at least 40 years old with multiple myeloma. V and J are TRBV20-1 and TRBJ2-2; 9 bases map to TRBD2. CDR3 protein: CSASNSGSGNTGELFF. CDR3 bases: TGCAGTGCTAGTAATAGCGGGAGTGGCAACACCGGGGAGCTGTTTTTT.